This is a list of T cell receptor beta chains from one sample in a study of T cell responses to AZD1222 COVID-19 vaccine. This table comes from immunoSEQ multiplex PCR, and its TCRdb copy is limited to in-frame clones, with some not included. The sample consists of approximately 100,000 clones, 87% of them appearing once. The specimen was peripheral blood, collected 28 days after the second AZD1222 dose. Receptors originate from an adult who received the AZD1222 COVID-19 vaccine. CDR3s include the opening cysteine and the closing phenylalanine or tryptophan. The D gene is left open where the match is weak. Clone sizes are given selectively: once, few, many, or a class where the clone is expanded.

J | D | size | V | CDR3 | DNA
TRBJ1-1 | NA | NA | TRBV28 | CASSSSVNRGVMWEAFF | TGTGCCAGCAGTTCTTCCGTTAACAGAGGCGTTATGTGGGAAGCTTTCTTT
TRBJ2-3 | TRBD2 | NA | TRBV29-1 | CSVEESSGSGYF | TGCAGCGTTGAAGAGTCGAGCGGGAGTGGGTATTTT
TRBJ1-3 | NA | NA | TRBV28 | CASSYQGSRGTIYF | TGTGCCAGCAGTTACCAGGGCTCCCGGGGCACCATATATTTT
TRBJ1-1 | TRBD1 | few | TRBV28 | CASNQDRIGNTEAFF | TGTGCCAGCAACCAGGACAGGATAGGAAACACTGAAGCTTTCTTT
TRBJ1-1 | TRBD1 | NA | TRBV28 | CASRSYRGGTEAFF | TGTGCCAGCAGATCTTACAGGGGAGGCACTGAAGCTTTCTTT
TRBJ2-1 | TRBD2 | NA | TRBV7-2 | CASSLVVLAGGNEQFF | TGTGCCAGCAGCTTAGTGGTTCTAGCGGGAGGTAATGAGCAGTTCTTC
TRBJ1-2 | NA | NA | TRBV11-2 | CASSLEINRLGGKDGYGYTF | TGTGCCAGCAGCTTAGAAATTAATAGGCTCGGCGGGAAGGATGGGTATGGCTACACCTTC
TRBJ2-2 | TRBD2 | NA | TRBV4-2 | CASSQDPFAGATGELFF | TGTGCCAGCAGCCAAGATCCCTTTGCGGGAGCTACCGGGGAGCTGTTTTTT
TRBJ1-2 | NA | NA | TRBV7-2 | CASTILDYGYTF | TGTGCCAGCACCATATTGGACTATGGCTACACCTTC
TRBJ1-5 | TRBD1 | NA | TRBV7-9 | CASSLVGQGWNQPQHF | TGTGCCAGCAGCTTAGTGGGACAGGGATGGAATCAGCCCCAGCATTTT
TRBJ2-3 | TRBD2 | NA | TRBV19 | CASSRSPFGTSGDSTDTQYF | TGTGCCAGTAGTCGAAGCCCTTTCGGGACTAGCGGGGATAGCACAGATACGCAGTATTTT
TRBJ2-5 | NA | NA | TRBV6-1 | CASSEEHSQETQYF | TGTGCCAGCAGTGAAGAGCACAGCCAAGAGACCCAGTACTTC
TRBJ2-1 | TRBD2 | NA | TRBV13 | CASSSETQRGLDEQFF | TGTGCCAGCAGCTCAGAGACTCAGCGGGGTCTCGATGAGCAGTTCTTC
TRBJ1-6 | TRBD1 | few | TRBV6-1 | CASSDWDRSSYNSPLHF | TGTGCCAGCAGTGACTGGGACAGAAGCTCCTATAATTCACCCCTCCACTTT
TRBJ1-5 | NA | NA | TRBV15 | CATSRQGYSNQPQHF | TGTGCCACCAGCCGCCAGGGGTATAGCAATCAGCCCCAGCATTTT
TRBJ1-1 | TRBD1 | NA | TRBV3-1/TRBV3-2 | CASSHRTGVSTEAFF | TGTGCCAGCAGCCACAGGACAGGGGTCTCCACTGAAGCTTTCTTT
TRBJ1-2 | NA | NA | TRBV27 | CASSFYTTGFSGYTF | TGTGCCAGCAGTTTTTACACTACAGGGTTCTCTGGCTACACCTTC
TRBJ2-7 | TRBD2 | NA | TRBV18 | CASSPPGPGTSGTSYEQYF | TGTGCCAGCTCACCACCGGGACCTGGGACTAGCGGCACCTCCTACGAGCAGTACTTC
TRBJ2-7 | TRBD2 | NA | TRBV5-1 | CASSAGLADSYEQYF | TGCGCCAGCAGCGCGGGACTAGCCGACTCCTACGAGCAGTACTTC
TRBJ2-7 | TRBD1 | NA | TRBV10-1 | CASLGERTGGCPGRYEQYF | TGCGCCAGCCTCGGAGAGAGGACAGGGGGTTGCCCAGGACGGTACGAGCAGTACTTC
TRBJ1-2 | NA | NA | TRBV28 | CASSLMTNYGYTF | TGTGCCAGCAGTTTAATGACCAACTATGGCTACACCTTC
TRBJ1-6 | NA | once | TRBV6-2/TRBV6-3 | CASSELQGSSPLHF | TGTGCCAGCAGCGAGCTACAGGGCTCGTCACCCCTCCACTTT
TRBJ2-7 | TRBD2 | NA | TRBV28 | CRTSGRAGYEQYF | TGCAGGACTAGCGGGAGGGCAGGCTACGAGCAGTACTTC
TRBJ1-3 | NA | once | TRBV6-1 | CASSLSSGNTIYF | TGTGCCAGCAGTTTGAGCTCTGGAAACACCATATATTTT
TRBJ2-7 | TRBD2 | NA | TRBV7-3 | CASSPGTSGINEQYF | TGTGCCAGCAGCCCCGGGACTAGCGGGATCAACGAGCAGTACTTC
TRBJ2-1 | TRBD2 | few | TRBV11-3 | CASSSDGLAGREQFF | TGTGCCAGCAGCTCCGATGGACTAGCGGGACGTGAGCAGTTCTTC
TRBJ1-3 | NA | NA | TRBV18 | CASSPTGGGNTIYF | TGTGCCAGCTCACCGACAGGAGGAGGAAACACCATATATTTT
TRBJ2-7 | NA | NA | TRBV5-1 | CASSRTGMSSYEQYF | TGCGCCAGCAGCCGAACAGGGATGAGCTCCTACGAGCAGTACTTC
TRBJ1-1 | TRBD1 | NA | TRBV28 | CASSIQGRAEAFF | TGTGCCAGCAGTATACAGGGGCGAGCTGAAGCTTTCTTT
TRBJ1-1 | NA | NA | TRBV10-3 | CAISESRGDKAFF | TGTGCCATCAGTGAGTCGAGGGGGGATAAAGCTTTCTTT
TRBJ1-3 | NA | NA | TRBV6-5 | CASSKGSGNTIYF | TGTGCCAGCAGTAAGGGGTCTGGAAACACCATATATTTT
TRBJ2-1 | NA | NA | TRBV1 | CTSSREAGLDEQFF | TGCACCAGCAGCCGGGAAGCGGGACTTGATGAGCAGTTCTTC
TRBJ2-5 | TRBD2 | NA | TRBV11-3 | CASSLGGSGTTVQETQYF | TGTGCCAGCAGCTTAGGGGGTAGCGGGACAACCGTACAAGAGACCCAGTACTTC
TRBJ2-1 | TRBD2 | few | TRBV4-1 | CASSQASGIYNEQFF | TGCGCCAGCAGCCAAGCTAGCGGTATCTACAATGAGCAGTTCTTC
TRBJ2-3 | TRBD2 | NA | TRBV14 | CASSQEGGLALRYTDTQYF | TGTGCCAGCAGCCAAGAAGGGGGACTAGCCCTACGATACACAGATACGCAGTATTTT
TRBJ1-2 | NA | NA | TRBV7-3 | CASSLRTQGNFF | TGTGCCAGCAGCTTACGTACACAGGGAAATTTCTTC
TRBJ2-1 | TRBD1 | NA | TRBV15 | CATSSQGQGAYNEQFF | TGTGCCACCAGCAGCCAGGGACAGGGGGCCTACAATGAGCAGTTCTTC
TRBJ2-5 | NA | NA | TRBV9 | CASGRSLALETQYF | TGTGCCAGCGGACGGAGCCTAGCTCTTGAGACCCAGTACTTC